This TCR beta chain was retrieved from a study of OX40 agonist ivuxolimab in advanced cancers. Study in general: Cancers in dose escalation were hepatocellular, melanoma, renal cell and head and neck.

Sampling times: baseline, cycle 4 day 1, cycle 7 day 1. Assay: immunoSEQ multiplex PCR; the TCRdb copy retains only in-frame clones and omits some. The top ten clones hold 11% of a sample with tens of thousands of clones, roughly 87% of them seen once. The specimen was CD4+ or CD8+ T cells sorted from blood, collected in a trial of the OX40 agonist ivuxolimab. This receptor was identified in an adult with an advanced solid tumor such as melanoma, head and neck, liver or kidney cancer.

CDR3: CASRTRGAPNYGYTF. CDR3 bases: TGTGCCAGCAGGACGCGGGGGGCTCCTAACTATGGCTACACCTTC. V is TRBV2 and J is TRBJ1-2, with TRBD1 as a possible D gene (6 bases). CDR1 and CDR2 from the germline V gene are SNHLY and FYNNEI. This CDR3 has 15 amino acids. V lost 6 bases and J lost 0, with 14 bases in between.